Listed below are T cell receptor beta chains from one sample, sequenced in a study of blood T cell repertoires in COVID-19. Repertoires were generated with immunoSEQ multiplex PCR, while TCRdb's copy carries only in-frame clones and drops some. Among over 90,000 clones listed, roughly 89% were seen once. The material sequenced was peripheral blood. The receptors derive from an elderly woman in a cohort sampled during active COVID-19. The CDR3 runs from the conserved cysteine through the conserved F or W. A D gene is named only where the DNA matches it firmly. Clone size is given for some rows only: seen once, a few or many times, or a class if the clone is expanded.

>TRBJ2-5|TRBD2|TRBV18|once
TGTGCCAGCTCACCGGGGGGGGCCCAGTACTTC
CASSPGGAQYF
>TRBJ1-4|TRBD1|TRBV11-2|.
TGTGCCAGCAGCCACAGGGACAGTCTTAATGAAAAACTGTTTTTT
CASSHRDSLNEKLFF
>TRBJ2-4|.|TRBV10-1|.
TGCGCCAGCAGTGGTCAGGGGGGAAACATTCAGTACTTC
CASSGQGGNIQYF
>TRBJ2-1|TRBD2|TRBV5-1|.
TGCGCCAGCAGTAGGACTAGCGGTACCTACAATGAGCAGTTCTTC
CASSRTSGTYNEQFF
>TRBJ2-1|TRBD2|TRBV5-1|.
TGCGCCAGCAGCTTGGCCGGGACTAGCGGGCAGACCAGCTCCTACAATGAGCAGTTCTTC
CASSLAGTSGQTSSYNEQFF
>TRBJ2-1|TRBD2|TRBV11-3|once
TGTGCCAGCAGCCCTGGACTAGCGGGGGAACAGTTCTTC
CASSPGLAGEQFF
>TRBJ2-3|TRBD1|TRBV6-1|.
TGTGCCAGCAGTGATATGGGGACAGGGTTTTCTACAGATACGCAGTATTTT
CASSDMGTGFSTDTQYF
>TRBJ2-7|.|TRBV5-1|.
TGCGCCAGCAGCTTGGTGGGGAGCTCCTACGAGCAGTACTTC
CASSLVGSSYEQYF
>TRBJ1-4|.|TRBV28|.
TGTGCCAGCGGCGACAGGCCCTCAGGGAATGAAAAACTGTTTTTT
CASGDRPSGNEKLFF
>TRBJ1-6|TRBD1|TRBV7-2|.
TGTGCCAGCAGCTTAGGGGGACAGGGGACTTCACCCCTCCACTTT
CASSLGGQGTSPLHF
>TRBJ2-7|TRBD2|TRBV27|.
TGTGCCAGCAGTTTAAAGCCCGGGACTAGCTTCTCCTACGAGCAGTACTTC
CASSLKPGTSFSYEQYF
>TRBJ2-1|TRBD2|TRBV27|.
TGTGCCAGCAGTCCAATCAGTAGCGGGGTTTCCTACAATGAGCAGTTCTTC
CASSPISSGVSYNEQFF
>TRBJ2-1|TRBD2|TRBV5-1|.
TGCGCCAGCAGCTCTTCGACTAGCGGGAATCACAATGAGCAGTTCTTC
CASSSSTSGNHNEQFF
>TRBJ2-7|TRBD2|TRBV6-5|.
TGTGCCAGTGCGTTCGGGGGGTACGAGCAGTACTTC
CASAFGGYEQYF
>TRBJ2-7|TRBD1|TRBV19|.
TGTGCCAGTAGTAGACCGACCGGGACAGCCTACGAGCAGTACTTC
CASSRPTGTAYEQYF
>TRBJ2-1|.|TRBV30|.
TGTGCCTGGAGTGTACTAGGTTCCTACAATGAGCAGTTCTTC
CAWSVLGSYNEQFF
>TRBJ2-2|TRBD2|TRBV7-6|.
TGTGCCAGCAGCTTAAGTTCGAGCGGGGAACTTACCGGGGAGCTGTTTTTT
CASSLSSSGELTGELFF
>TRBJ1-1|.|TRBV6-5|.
TGTGCCAGCAGTCTTACGGGGAAAGCTTTCTTT
CASSLTGKAFF
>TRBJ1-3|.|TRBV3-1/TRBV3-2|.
TGTGCCAGCAGCCGGATCGGGGGAATAGGAAACACCATATATTTT
CASSRIGGIGNTIYF
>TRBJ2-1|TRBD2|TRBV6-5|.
TGTGCCGGGAGGGGACTCAACTACAATGAGCAGTTCTTC
CAGRGLNYNEQFF
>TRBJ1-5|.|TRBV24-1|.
TGTGCCACCAGTGATAATTATAGCAATCAGCCCCAGCATTTT
CATSDNYSNQPQHF